This T cell receptor (beta chain) was identified during a study of beta chain features in type 1 diabetes. Study context: All samples yielded some 110 million examined sorted cells. General observations from the study: Type 1 diabetes patients had TCRB CDR3s that were shorter (moderately but significantly so) in all four CD4+ subsets.

Trimming took 1 base from V and 8 from J, leaving 17 bases between them. The length of the CDR3 is 16 residues. The germline V gene encodes CDR1 LGHNT and CDR2 FRNRAP. Sequenced material consisted of expressed TCRB transcripts (all of the isolated RNA was reverse transcribed). Sequencing used immunoSEQ multiplex PCR; TCRdb keeps in-frame clones, though not all of them. The table records under 300,000 clones, roughly a quarter of them present only once. With respect to this clone: Its specificity is unknown.

This TCR was recovered from a woman in her twenties or thirties with type 1 diabetes. The sequenced material came from naive CD4+ T cells from blood. The chain links TRBV12-5 to TRBJ1-4, with D tentatively TRBD1 (5 bases). The CDR3 here is CASGLGQTADIEKLFF. The DNA of the CDR3 is TGTGCTAGTGGTTTGGGACAGACAGCAGATATAGAAAAACTGTTTTTT.